The rows below give T cell receptor beta chains drawn from one sample of a study of blood T cell repertoires in COVID-19. Clones were read by immunoSEQ multiplex PCR, and TCRdb kept only the in-frame ones, dropping some. Of about 210,000 clones in the sample, roughly four fifths were seen once. Input material: peripheral blood. Receptor source: a woman between 35 and 50 years old with acute or convalescent COVID-19. Each CDR3 is given with its conserved first and last residue. D genes are given only for firm matches. Expanded clones get a size class; other rows say once, few or many, or leave the size out.

TRBV7-6	once	TRBJ2-1	TRBD2	CASSLTSGGHNEQFF	TGTGCCAGCAGCCTTACTAGCGGGGGCCACAATGAGCAGTTCTTC
TRBV19	.	TRBJ1-1	TRBD1	CASTNRGGNTEAFF	TGTGCCAGTACCAACAGGGGGGGAAACACTGAAGCTTTCTTT
TRBV27	.	TRBJ2-1	TRBD2	CASIPLAGYNEQFF	TGTGCCAGCATCCCCCTAGCGGGCTACAATGAGCAGTTCTTC
TRBV19	.	TRBJ1-6	.	CASSIVGGTIAYNSPLHF	TGTGCCAGTAGTATAGTGGGGGGGACCATCGCCTATAATTCACCCCTCCACTTT
TRBV30	.	TRBJ2-5	TRBD2	CAWRLPGTSRETQYF	TGTGCCTGGCGGCTTCCCGGGACTAGCCGAGAGACCCAGTACTTC
TRBV2	.	TRBJ2-3	TRBD2	CASSEVASGYTDTQYF	TGTGCCAGCAGTGAAGTGGCTAGCGGGTACACAGATACGCAGTATTTT
TRBV24-1	.	TRBJ2-7	.	CATSQGLGEQYF	TGTGCCACCAGTCAGGGTCTGGGCGAGCAGTACTTC
TRBV27	few	TRBJ1-2	TRBD1	CASSGRQGGGGYTF	TGTGCCAGCAGCGGTCGACAGGGGGGAGGTGGCTACACCTTC
TRBV29-1	once	TRBJ1-1	.	CSPAGLYSTEAFF	TGCAGCCCCGCTGGACTCTACAGCACTGAAGCTTTCTTT
TRBV27	.	TRBJ1-1	.	CASWTVNTEAFF	TGTGCCAGCTGGACAGTGAACACTGAAGCTTTCTTT
TRBV29-1	.	TRBJ1-2	TRBD1	CSVATDRYYGYTF	TGCAGCGTCGCTACGGACAGGTACTATGGCTACACCTTC
TRBV27	.	TRBJ1-2	.	CASSLSRVPDRGYTF	TGTGCCAGCAGTTTATCCAGGGTCCCGGATCGGGGCTACACCTTC
TRBV28	few	TRBJ1-2	.	CASSFPLYGYTF	TGTGCCAGCAGTTTCCCCCTATATGGCTACACCTTC
TRBV24-1	.	TRBJ2-2	TRBD1	CATSDLDGTVRTGELFF	TGTGCCACCAGTGATTTGGACGGGACAGTTCGCACCGGGGAGCTGTTTTTT
TRBV6-5	.	TRBJ2-3	TRBD1	CASRNRGPTDTQYF	TGTGCCAGCAGAAACAGGGGTCCCACAGATACGCAGTATTTT
TRBV19	.	TRBJ2-4	TRBD2	CASSMGSVRTSGGRKNIQYF	TGTGCCAGTAGTATGGGATCGGTCAGGACTAGCGGGGGGCGCAAAAACATTCAGTACTTC
TRBV18	few	TRBJ1-2	.	CASSPRSGLNNYGYTF	TGTGCCAGCTCACCACGCTCAGGGCTGAATAACTATGGCTACACCTTC
TRBV3-1/TRBV3-2	.	TRBJ2-7	.	CASSYSNGDYEQYF	TGTGCCAGCAGCTACTCTAATGGAGACTACGAGCAGTACTTC